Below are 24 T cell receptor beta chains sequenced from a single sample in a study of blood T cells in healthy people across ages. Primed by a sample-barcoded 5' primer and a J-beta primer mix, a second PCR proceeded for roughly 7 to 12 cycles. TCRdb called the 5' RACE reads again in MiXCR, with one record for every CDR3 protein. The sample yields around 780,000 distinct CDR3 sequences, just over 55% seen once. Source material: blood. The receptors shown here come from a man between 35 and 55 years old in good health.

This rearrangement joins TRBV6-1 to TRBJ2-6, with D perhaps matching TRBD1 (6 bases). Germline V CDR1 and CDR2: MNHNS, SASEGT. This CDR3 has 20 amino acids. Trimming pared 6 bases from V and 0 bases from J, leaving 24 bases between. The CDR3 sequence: CASRNRAVGTISSGANVLTF. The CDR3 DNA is TGTGCCAGCAGGAATCGCGCCGTAGGGACAATAAGCTCTGGGGCCAACGTCCTGACTTTC.

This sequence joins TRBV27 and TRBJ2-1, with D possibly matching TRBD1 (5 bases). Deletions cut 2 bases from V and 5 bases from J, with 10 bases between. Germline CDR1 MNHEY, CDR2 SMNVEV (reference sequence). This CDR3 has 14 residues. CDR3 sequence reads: CASSLGRAHNEQFF. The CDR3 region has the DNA TGTGCCAGCAGTTTAGGCAGGGCCCACAATGAGCAGTTCTTC.

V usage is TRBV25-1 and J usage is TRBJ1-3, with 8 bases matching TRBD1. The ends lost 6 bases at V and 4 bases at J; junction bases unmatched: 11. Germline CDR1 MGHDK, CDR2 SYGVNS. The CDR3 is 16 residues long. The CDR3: CASRGPGGLTGNTIYF. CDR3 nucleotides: TGTGCCAGCAGAGGCCCAGGGGGCTTGACAGGAAACACCATATATTTT.

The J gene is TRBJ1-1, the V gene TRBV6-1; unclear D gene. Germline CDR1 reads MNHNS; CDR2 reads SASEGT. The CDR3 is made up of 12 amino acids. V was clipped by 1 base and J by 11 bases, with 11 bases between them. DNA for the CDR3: TGTGCCAGCAGTGAAGGAAGCAATACGGCTTTCTTT. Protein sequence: CASSEGSNTAFF.

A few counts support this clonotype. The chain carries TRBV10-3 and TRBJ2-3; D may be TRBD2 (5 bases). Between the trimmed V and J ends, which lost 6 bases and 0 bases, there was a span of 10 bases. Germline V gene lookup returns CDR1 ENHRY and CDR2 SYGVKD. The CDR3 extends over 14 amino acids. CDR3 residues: CAISGISSTDTQYF. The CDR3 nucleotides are TGTGCCATCAGCGGGATCTCTAGCACAGATACGCAGTATTTT.

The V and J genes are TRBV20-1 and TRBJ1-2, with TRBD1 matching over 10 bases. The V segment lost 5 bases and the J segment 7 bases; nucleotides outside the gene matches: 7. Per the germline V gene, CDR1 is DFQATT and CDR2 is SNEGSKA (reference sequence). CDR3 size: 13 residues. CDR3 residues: CSASGTGVCGYTF. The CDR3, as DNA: TGCAGTGCTTCCGGGACAGGGGTCTGTGGCTACACCTTC.

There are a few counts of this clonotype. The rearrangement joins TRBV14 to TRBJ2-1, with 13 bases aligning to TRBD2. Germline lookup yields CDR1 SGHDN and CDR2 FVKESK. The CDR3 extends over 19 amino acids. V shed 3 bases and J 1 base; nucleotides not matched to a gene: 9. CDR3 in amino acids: CASSQRTSGSGLSYNEQFF. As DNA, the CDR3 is TGTGCCAGCAGCCAGAGGACTAGCGGGAGTGGGTTATCCTACAATGAGCAGTTCTTC.

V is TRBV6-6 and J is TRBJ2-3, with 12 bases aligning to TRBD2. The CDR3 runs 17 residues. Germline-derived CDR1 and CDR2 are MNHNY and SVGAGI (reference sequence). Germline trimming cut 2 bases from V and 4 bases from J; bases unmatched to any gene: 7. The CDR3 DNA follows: TGTGCCAGCAGTTACGGGGCTAGCGGGAGGGTAGCAGATACGCAGTATTTT. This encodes CASSYGASGRVADTQYF.

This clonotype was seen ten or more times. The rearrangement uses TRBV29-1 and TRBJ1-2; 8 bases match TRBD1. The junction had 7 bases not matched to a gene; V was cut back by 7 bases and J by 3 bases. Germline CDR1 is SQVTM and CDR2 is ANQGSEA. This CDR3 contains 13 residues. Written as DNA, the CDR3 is TGCAGCGCCCAGGGGGCGCGTGACTATGGCTACACCTTC. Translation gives CSAQGARDYGYTF.

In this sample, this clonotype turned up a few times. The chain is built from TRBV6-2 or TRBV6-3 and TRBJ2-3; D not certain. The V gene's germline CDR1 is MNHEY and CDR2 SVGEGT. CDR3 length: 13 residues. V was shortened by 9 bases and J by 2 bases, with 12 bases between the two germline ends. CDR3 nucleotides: TGTGCCAGTACTCTGGGCCCCACAGATACGCAGTATTTT. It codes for CASTLGPTDTQYF.

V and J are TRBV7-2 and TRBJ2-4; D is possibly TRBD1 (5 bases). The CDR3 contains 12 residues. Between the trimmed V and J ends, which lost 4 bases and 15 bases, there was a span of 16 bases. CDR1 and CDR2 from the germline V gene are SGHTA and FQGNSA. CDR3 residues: CASSSTSGYRYF. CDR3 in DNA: TGTGCCAGCAGCTCAACTTCAGGGTACCGGTACTTC.

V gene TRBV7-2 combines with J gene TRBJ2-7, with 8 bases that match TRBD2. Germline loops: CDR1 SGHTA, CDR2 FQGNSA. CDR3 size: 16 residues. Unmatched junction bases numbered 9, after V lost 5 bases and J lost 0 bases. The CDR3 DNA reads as TGTGCCAGCAGCCCCAATAGCGGGATATCCTCCTACGAGCAGTACTTC. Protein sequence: CASSPNSGISSYEQYF.

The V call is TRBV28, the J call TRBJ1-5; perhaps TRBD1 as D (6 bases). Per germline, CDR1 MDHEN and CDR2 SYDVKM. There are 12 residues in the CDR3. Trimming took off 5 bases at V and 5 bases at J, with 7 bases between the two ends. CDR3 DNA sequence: TGTGCCAGCAGTAAGGGGGATCAGCCCCAGCATTTT. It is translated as CASSKGDQPQHF.

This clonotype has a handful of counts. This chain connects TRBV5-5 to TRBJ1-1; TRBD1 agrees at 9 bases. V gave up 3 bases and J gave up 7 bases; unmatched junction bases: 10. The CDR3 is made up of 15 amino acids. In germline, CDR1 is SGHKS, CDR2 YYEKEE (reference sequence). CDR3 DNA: TGTGCCAGCAGCTCGCGGACAGGGGCAGGGGATGAAGCTTTCTTT. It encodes CASSSRTGAGDEAFF.

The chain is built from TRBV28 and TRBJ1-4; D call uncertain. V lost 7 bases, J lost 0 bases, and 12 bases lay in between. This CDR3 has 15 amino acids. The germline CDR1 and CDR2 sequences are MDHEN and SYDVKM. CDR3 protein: CASNFVPSTNEKLFF. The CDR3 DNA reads TGTGCCAGCAACTTCGTGCCATCAACTAATGAAAAACTGTTTTTT.

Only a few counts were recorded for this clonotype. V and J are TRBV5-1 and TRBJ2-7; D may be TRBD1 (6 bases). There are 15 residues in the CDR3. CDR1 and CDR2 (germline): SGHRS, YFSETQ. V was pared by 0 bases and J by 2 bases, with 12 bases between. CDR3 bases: TGCGCCAGCAGCTTGGAACAGGGATTGACCTACGAGCAGTACTTC. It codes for CASSLEQGLTYEQYF. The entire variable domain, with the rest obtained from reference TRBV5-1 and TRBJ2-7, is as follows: KAGVTQTPRYLIKTRGQQVTLSCSPISGHRSVSWYQQTPGQGLQFLFEYFSETQRNKGNFPGRFSGRQFSNSRSEMNVSTLELGDSALYLCASSLEQGLTYEQYFGPGTRLTVT.

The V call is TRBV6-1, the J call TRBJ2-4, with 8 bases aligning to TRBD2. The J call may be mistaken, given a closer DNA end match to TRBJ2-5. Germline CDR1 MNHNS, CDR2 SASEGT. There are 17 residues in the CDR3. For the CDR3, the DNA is TGTGCCAGCTATACTAAGCGGACTAGCAGTGTCCAAGAGACCCAGTACTTC. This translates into CASYTKRTSSVQETQYF.

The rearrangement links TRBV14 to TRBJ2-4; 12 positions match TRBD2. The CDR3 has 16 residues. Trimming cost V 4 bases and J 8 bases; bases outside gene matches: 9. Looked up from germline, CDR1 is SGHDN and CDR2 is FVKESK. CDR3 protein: CASSPGLAGIRDIQYF. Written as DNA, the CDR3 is TGTGCCAGCAGCCCGGGACTAGCGGGTATCAGGGACATTCAGTACTTC.

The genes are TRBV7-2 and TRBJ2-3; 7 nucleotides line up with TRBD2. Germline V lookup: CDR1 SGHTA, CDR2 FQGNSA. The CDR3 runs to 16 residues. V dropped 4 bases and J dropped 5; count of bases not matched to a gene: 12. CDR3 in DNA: TGTGCCAGCAGCTCCCCCCGGCGGGAGTTGGGAGATACGCAGTATTTT. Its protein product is CASSSPRRELGDTQYF.

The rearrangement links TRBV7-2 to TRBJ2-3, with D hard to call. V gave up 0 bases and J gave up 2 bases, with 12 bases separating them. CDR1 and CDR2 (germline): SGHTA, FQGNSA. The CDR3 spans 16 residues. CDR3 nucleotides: TGTGCCAGCAGCTTAGCGGAGAGGTCTTTCACAGATACGCAGTATTTT. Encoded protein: CASSLAERSFTDTQYF. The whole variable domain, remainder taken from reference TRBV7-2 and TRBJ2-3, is GAGVSQSPSNKVTEKGKDVELRCDPISGHTALYWYRQSLGQGLEFLIYFQGNSAPDKSGLPSDRFSAERTGGSVSTLTIQRTQQEDSAVYLCASSLAERSFTDTQYFGPGTRLTVL.

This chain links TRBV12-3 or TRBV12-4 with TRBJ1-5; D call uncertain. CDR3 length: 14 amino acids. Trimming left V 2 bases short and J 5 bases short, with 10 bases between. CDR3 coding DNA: TGTGCCAGCAGTTTAAGGGCTTGGGATCAGCCCCAGCATTTT. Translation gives CASSLRAWDQPQHF.

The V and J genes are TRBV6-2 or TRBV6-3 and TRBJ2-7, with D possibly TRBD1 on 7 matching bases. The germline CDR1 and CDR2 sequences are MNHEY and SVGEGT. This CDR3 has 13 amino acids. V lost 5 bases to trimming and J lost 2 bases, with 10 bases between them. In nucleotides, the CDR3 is TGTGCCAGCAGTGCGGGACAGCCCTACGAGCAGTACTTC. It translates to CASSAGQPYEQYF.

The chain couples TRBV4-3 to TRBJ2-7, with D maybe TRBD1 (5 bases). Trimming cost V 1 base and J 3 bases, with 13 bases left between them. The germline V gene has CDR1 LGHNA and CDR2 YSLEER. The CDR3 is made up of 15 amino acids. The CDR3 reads CASSQVLSGYYEQYF. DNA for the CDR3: TGCGCCAGCAGCCAAGTGTTATCAGGGTACTACGAGCAGTACTTC.

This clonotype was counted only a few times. As DNA, the CDR3 is TGTGCCAGCAGCCAGACAGGGGAAGCCTACGAGCAGTACTTC. Translating it yields CASSQTGEAYEQYF. The rearrangement joins TRBV14 to TRBJ2-7; TRBD1 matches at 8 bases. Trimming took 3 bases from V and 2 from J; bases not matched to a gene: 3. CDR1 is SGHDN and CDR2 is FVKESK in the germline V gene. This CDR3 comprises 14 residues.